This T cell receptor (beta chain) was sequenced for a study of blood T cell repertoires in COVID-19. The overall study: PBMCs, B-cell-depleted T cells, or T cells provided the cDNA or gDNA that made up the material.

The J segment lost 2 bases and the V segment lost 5 bases, leaving 7 bases of the junction unmatched. The CDR3 extends over 15 amino acids. Looked up from germline, CDR1 is MNHEY and CDR2 is SMNVEV (reference sequence). Profiling relied on immunoSEQ multiplex PCR, and the TCRdb table lists in-frame clones only, not all of them. The sample includes under 400,000 clones, just over 85% seen only once; the top ten take roughly 4.2%. This clonotype was obtained from a woman in her 40s with acute COVID-19. The chain links TRBV27 to TRBJ2-7; 9 nucleotides line up with TRBD1. The sample consisted of PBMCs or T cells enriched from blood (not recorded which). The CDR3 DNA is TGTGCCAGCAGTAGCACCGGGACAGGGACCTACGAGCAGTACTTC. This gives the protein CASSSTGTGTYEQYF.